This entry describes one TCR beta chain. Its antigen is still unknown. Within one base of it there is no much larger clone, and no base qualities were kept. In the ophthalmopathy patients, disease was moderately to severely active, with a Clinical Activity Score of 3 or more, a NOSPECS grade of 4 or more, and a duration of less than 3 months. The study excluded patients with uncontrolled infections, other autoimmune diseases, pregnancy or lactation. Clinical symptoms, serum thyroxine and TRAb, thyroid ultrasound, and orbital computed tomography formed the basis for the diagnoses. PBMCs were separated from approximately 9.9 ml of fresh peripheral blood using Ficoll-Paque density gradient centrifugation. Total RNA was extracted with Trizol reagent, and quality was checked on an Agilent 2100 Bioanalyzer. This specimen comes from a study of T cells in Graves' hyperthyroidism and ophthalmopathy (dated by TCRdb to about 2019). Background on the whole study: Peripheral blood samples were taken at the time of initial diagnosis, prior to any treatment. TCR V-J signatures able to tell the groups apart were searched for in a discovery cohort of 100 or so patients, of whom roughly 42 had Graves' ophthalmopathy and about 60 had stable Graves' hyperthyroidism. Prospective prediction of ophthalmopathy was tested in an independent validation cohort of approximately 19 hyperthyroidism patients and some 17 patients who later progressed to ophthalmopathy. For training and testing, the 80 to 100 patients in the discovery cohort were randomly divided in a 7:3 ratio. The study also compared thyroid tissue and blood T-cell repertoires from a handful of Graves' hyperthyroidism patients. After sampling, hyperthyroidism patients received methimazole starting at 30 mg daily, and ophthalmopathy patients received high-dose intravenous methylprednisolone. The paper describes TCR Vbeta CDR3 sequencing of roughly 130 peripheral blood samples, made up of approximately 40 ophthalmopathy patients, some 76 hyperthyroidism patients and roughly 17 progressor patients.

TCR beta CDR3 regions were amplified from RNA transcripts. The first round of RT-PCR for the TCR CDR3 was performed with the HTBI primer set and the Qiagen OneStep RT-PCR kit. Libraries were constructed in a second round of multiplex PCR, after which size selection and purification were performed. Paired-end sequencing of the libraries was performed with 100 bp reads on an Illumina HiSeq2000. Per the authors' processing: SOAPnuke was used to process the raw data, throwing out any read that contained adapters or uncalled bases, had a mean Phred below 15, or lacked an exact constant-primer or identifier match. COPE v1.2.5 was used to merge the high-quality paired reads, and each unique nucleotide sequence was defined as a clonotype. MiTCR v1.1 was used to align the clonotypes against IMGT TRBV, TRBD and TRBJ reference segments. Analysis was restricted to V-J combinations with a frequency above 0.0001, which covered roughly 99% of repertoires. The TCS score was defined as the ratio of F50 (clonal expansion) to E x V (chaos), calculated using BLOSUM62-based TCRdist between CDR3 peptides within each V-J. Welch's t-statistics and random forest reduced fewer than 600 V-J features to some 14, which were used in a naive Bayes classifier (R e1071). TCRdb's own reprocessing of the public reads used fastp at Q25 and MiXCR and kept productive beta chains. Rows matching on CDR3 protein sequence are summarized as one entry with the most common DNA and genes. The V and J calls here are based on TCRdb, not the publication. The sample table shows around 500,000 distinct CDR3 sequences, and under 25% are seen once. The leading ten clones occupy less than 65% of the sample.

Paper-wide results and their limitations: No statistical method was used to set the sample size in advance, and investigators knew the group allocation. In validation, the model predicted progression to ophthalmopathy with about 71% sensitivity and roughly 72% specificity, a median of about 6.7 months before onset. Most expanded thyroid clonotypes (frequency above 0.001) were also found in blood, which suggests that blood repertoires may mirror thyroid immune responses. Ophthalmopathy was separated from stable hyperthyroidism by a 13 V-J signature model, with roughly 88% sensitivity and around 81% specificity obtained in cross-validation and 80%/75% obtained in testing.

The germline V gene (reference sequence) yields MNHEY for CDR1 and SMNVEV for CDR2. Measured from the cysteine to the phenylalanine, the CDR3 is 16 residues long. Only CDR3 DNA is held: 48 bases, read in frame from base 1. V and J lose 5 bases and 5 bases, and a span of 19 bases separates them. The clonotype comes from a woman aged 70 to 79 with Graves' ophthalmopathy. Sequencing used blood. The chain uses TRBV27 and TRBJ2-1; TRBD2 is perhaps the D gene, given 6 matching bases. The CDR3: CASSPPTRPGDNEQFF. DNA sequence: TGTGCCAGCAGTCCCCCGACTAGACCCGGAGACAATGAGCAGTTCTTC.